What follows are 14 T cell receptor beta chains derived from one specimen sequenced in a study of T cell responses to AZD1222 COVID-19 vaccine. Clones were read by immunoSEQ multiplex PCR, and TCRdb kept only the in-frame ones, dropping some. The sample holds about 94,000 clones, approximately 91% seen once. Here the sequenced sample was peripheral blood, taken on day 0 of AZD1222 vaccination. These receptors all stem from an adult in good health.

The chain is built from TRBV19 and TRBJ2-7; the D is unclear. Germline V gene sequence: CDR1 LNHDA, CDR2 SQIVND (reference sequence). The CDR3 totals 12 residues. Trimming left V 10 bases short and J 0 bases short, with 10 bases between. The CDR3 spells CATADSSYEQYF. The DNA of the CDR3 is TGTGCCACCGCTGATAGCTCCTACGAGCAGTACTTC.

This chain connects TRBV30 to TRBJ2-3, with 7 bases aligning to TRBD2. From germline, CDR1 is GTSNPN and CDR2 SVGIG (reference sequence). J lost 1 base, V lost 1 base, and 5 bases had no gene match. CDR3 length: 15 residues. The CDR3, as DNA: TGTGCCTGGAGTGGACGGGACTACCGCACAGATACGCAGTATTTT. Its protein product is CAWSGRDYRTDTQYF. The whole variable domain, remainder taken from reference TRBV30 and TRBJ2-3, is SQTIHQWPATLVQPVGSPLSLECTVEGTSNPNLYWYRQAAGRGLQLLFYSVGIGQISSEVPQNLSASRPQDRQFILSSKKLLLSDSGFYLCAWSGRDYRTDTQYFGPGTRLTVL.

This CDR3 is CASSPDRGDEQYF. CDR3 sequence (DNA): TGTGCCAGTAGTCCCGACAGGGGCGACGAGCAGTACTTC. The gene calls are TRBV19 and TRBJ2-7, with TRBD1 matching over 8 bases. The CDR3 covers 13 residues. Losses at the gene ends were 5 bases for V and 5 bases for J; bases not matched to a gene: 5. The germline V gene encodes CDR1 LNHDA and CDR2 SQIVND (reference sequence). The full variable domain, rest sourced from reference TRBV19 and TRBJ2-7, is DGGITQSPKYLFRKEGQNVTLSCEQNLNHDAMYWYRQDPGQGLRLIYYSQIVNDFQKGDIAEGYSVSREKKESFPLTVTSAQKNPTAFYLCASSPDRGDEQYFGPGTRLTVT.

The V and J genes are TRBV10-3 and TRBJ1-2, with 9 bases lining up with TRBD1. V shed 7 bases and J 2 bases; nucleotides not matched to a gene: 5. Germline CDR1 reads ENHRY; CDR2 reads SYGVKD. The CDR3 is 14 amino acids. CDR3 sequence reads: CAIKDTGGNYGYTF. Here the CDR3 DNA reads TGTGCCATCAAGGACACAGGGGGCAACTATGGCTACACCTTC.

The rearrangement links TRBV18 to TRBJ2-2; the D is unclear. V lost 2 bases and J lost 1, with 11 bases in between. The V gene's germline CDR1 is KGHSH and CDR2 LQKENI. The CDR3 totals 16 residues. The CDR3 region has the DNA TGTGCCAGCTCACCATTGGCTAGTCAGAACACCGGGGAGCTGTTTTTT. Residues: CASSPLASQNTGELFF.

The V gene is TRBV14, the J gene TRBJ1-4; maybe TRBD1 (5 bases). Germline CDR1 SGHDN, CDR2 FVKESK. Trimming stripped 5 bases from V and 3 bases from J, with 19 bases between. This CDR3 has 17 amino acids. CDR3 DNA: TGTGCCAGCAGCTCTCCCCCCCGAGGGGCGGCTAATGAAAAACTGTTTTTT. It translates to CASSSPPRGAANEKLFF.

The CDR3 here is CASSSSQIRTANQPQHF. The CDR3 nucleotides are TGTGCCAGCAGCTCTAGCCAAATAAGGACAGCGAATCAGCCCCAGCATTTT. The J gene is TRBJ1-5, the V gene TRBV7-8; possible D gene TRBD1, 6 bases. V shed 4 bases and J shed 4 bases, with 20 bases lying between them. CDR1 SGHVS and CDR2 FQNEAQ come from the germline V gene. CDR3 length: 17 amino acids.

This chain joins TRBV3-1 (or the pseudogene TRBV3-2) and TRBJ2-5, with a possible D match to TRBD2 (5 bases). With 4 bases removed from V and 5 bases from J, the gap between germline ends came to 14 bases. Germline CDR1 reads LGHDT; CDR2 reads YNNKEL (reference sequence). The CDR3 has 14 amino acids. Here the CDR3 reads CASSPGLAWETQYF. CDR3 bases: TGTGCCAGCAGCCCCGGGCTAGCTTGGGAGACCCAGTACTTC.

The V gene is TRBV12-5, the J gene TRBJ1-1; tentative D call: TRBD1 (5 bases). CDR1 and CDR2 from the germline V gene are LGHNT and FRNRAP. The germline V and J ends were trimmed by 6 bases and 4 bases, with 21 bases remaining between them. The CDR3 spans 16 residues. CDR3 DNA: TGTGCTAGTGGGTCCTGGGGGGGGACGTGGGCCACTGAAGCTTTCTTT. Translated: CASGSWGGTWATEAFF.

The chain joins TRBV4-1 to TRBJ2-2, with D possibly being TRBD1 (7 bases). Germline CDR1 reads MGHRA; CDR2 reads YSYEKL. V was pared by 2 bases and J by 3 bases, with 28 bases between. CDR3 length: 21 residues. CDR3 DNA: TGCGCCAGCAGCCAACTTCCTAATCCGCCAGGGGGGTATGGGTACACCGGGGAGCTGTTTTTT. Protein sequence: CASSQLPNPPGGYGYTGELFF.

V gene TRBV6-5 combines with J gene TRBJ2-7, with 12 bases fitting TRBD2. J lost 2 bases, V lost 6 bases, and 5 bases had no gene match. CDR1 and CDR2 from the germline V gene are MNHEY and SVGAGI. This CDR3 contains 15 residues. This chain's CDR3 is CASRRTSGVTYEQYF. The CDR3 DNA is TGTGCCAGCAGGAGGACTAGCGGGGTTACCTACGAGCAGTACTTC.

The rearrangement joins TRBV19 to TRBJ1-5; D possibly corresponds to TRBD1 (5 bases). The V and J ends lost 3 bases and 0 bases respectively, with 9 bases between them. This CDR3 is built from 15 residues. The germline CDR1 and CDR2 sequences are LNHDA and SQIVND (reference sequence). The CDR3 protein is CASSIGGTSNQPQHF. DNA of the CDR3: TGTGCCAGTAGTATTGGAGGGACTAGCAATCAGCCCCAGCATTTT.

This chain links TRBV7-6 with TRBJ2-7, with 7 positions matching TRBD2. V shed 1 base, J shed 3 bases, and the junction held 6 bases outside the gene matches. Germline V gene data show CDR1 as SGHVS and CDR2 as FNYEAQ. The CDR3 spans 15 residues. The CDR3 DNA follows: TGTGCCAGCAGCTTAGTGAAGCGGGACGTCTACGAGCAGTACTTC. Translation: CASSLVKRDVYEQYF.

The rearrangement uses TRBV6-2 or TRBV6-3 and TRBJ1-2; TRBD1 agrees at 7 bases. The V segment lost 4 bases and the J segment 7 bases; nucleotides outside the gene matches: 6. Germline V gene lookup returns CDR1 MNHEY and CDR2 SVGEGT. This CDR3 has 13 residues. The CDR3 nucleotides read TGTGCCAGCAGTTGGGAGGGGGCCGGTGGCTACACCTTC. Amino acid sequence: CASSWEGAGGYTF.